This T cell receptor (beta chain) was recorded in a study of human T cells and chemical hapten exposure (dated by TCRdb to about 2021). A note on the overall study: For sensitization, 2% DPC in acetone was applied to a 2 cm by 2 cm area of upper inner arm skin. Weekly therapeutic DPC doses were additionally applied to the scalp of patients throughout the roughly 26-week study period. Patch testing was done on the upper back using Finn chambers containing 0.01% DPC, and results were scored after 6 days according to International Contact Dermatitis Research Group standards. The patient cohort, mostly female, included alopecia areata with under or over 50% scalp involvement, alopecia totalis and alopecia universalis. The libraries were sequenced as a pool, and the TCR yield per sample differed mostly because of small variations in library volumes within the pool. This study followed changes in the peripheral blood TCR repertoire in vivo during primary and secondary sensitization of alopecia patients to the hapten diphenylcyclopropenone (DPC). Patient blood was sampled pre-sensitization (week 0) and at 2, 6 and about 24 weeks after DPC sensitization. For TCR sequencing, blood came from twenty-nine alopecia patients at anywhere from one to four time points (pre-sensitization, 2, 6 and 24 weeks). Points the paper makes about the study in general: Patch test score correlated positively with the number of PT1 expanded TCRs, reaching significance at thresholds 8, 16 and 32 but not at 4. After repeated subsampling, the strength of the expansion versus patch-test correlation and the threshold at which it became significant changed. DPC sensitization did not change the number of TCRs with a frequency above 1 in 1000, and there was no evidence of changes in global repertoire structure. Because all patients had alopecia, a presumed autoimmune disease, the immune response of the patients might differ from that of healthy individuals. Significantly more large CDR3 similarity clusters were formed by expanded TCRs than by pre-sensitization or healthy control sets, consistent with antigen-driven responses.

CDR1 is given as MNHEY and CDR2 as SVGAGI, both from the germline V gene. There are 14 amino acids in the CDR3, from cysteine to phenylalanine inclusive. Of the read, only the CDR3 DNA is kept; its 42 bases are in frame from base 1. Libraries were constructed by RACE. The instrument given in TCRdb is NextSeq 500. Library preparation attached unique molecular identifiers to individual cDNA molecules for quantitative, reproducible TCR counting. For every blood RNA sample, sequencing covered both the TCR alpha and TCR beta chains. On the study's bioinformatics: Samples had a median of 95,638 TCRs, with a range from about 20,000 to 690,600. V, J and CDR3 annotation of the TCR reads was performed with the Decombinator software suite. For PS versus PT1 abundance plots, all samples were subsampled to the same number of TCRs (28,000). Expanded TCRs were defined as absent before sensitization and observed at least eight times at the 2-week time point. Starting from the raw public reads, TCRdb applied fastp trimming at Q25, assembled clones with MiXCR and retained in-frame beta chains. For every CDR3 protein sequence, its rows merge into one entry that carries the most common genes and DNA. V and J calls and clone size were set by TCRdb, not the authors. In all, the sample holds around 190,000 distinct CDR3 sequences, and around 20% of those were seen once. The ten top clones hold roughly 6.7% of the sample.

Regarding this clonotype: Its cognate antigen has yet to be identified. The junction shows a germline mismatch at one end, possibly a read error.

Reading the label with the study, this specimen's time point is: patch test 1, 2 weeks after DPC sensitization. The sample's treatment or condition label, decoded: therapeutic diphenylcyclopropenone sensitization with weekly scalp DPC. At each patch-test visit, blood was drawn before the patch test was applied. Eligible patients were aged 18 to 70, diagnosed with alopecia, deemed suitable for DPC therapy, and excluded if pregnant. Unfractionated whole blood was collected in Tempus Blood RNA tubes, and total RNA was extracted from that blood. Source: whole blood, taken in connection with sensitization to the hapten diphenylcyclopropenone (DPC). The rearranged segments are TRBV6-5 and TRBJ1-2; the D gene cannot be named for sure. This receptor was obtained from a woman in her forties or fifties with alopecia areata. Some clones in this sample may be carry-over from other donors' samples. Here is the DNA: TGTGCCAGCAGTTACGGTCAGCCTTACTATGGCTACAACTTC. Its amino acids are CASSYGQPYYGYNF.